A single sample is the source of the 22 T cell receptor beta chains below, sequenced in a study of blood T cells in healthy people across ages (dated by TCRdb to about 2015). Libraries were constructed by 5' RACE. The listed sequencing device is Illumina HiSeq 2500. The second PCR ran for roughly 6 to 11 cycles and used a J-beta primer mix along with a sample-barcoded 5' primer. The public sequencing data were trimmed at Q25 with fastp and processed into clonotypes with MiXCR by TCRdb, which kept only in-frame beta chains. A single entry per CDR3 protein holds the most common genes and DNA from its merged rows. The sample records 1 million or so distinct CDR3 sequences, about 25% of which are singletons. The top ten clonotypes cover around 0.75% of the sample. The sample was also linked to a second study, of T cells of mothers and their children.

The sample was blood. The receptor source for this set is a girl aged 2-10 years in good health.

The chain combines TRBV6-2 or TRBV6-3 with TRBJ2-1; 10 positions agree with TRBD2. This CDR3 region has 15 residues. Trimming took 8 bases from V and 2 from J; bases not matched to a gene: 6. In germline, CDR1 is MNHEY, CDR2 SVGEGT. CDR3 sequence (DNA): TGTGCCAGCCAGCGGGGGGGCCTTACCTACAATGAGCAGTTCTTC. This sequence encodes CASQRGGLTYNEQFF.

The V call is TRBV12-3 or TRBV12-4, the J call TRBJ2-5, with no clear D. Judging by the DNA end, TRBJ2-7 fits better; the J call may be wrong. The CDR3 sequence is 16 residues long. CDR3 loop: CASSLAPEVSSYEQYF. DNA for the CDR3: TGTGCCAGCAGTTTGGCCCCTGAGGTCAGCTCCTACGAGCAGTACTTC.

The J gene is TRBJ2-7, the V gene TRBV5-8, with D perhaps given as TRBD1 or TRBD2 (5 bases each). The CDR3 covers 14 residues. V was shortened by 1 base and J by 7 bases, with 15 bases between the two germline ends. CDR1 is SGHTS, CDR2 YDEGEE, per germline. CDR3 residues: CASSLSWGKGEQYF. The CDR3 DNA reads TGTGCCAGCAGCTTGTCGTGGGGGAAAGGAGAGCAGTACTTC.

V is TRBV20-1 and J is TRBJ2-5; tentative D call: TRBD1 (5 bases). The CDR3 has 13 residues. Germline V gene data show CDR1 as DFQATT and CDR2 as SNEGSKA (reference sequence). Trimming removed 2 bases at V and 5 bases at J, with 12 bases between. Written as DNA, the CDR3 is TGCAGTGCTAGAATTCCAGGGCAGGAGACCCAGTACTTC. This sequence encodes CSARIPGQETQYF.

The chain combines TRBV9 with TRBJ2-2; TRBD1 is a possible D gene (5 bases). V was shortened by 0 bases and J by 1 base, with 10 bases between the two germline ends. The CDR3 covers 16 residues. The germline V gene encodes CDR1 SGDLS and CDR2 YYNGEE. CDR3 sequence reads: CASSVDRGGNTGELFF. The DNA for the CDR3 is TGTGCCAGCAGCGTAGATAGGGGTGGGAACACCGGGGAGCTGTTTTTT.

This clonotype has only a few counts. The chain carries TRBV29-1 and TRBJ2-3, with D possibly being TRBD1 (5 bases). The CDR3 totals 13 residues. Per germline, CDR1 SQVTM and CDR2 ANQGSEA. Trimming took off 2 bases at V and 2 bases at J, with 8 bases between the two ends. The DNA for the CDR3 is TGCAGCGTTGAACATGGGGCCACAGATACGCAGTATTTT. Translation gives CSVEHGATDTQYF.

The chain combines TRBV5-1 with TRBJ1-4; TRBD1 is a possible D gene (6 bases). Trimming took 0 bases from V and 10 from J, leaving 16 bases between them. Germline CDR1 is SGHRS and CDR2 is YFSETQ. CDR3 length: 15 residues. The CDR3 here is CASSLAAGQRAKLFF. CDR3 in DNA: TGCGCCAGCAGCTTGGCCGCCGGACAGAGGGCAAAACTGTTTTTT. The full variable domain, its missing parts supplied by reference TRBV5-1 and TRBJ1-4, is KAGVTQTPRYLIKTRGQQVTLSCSPISGHRSVSWYQQTPGQGLQFLFEYFSETQRNKGNFPGRFSGRQFSNSRSEMNVSTLELGDSALYLCASSLAAGQRAKLFFGSGTQLSVL.

This rearrangement joins TRBV20-1 to TRBJ2-1; 7 bases map to TRBD1. V lost 3 bases and J lost 4; bases outside the gene matches: 9. The CDR3 loop spans 15 amino acids. The germline CDR1 and CDR2 sequences are DFQATT and SNEGSKA (reference sequence). As DNA, the CDR3 is TGCAGTGCTAGGCAGGGGGACAGCGAATACAATGAGCAGTTCTTC. Its translation: CSARQGDSEYNEQFF.

There are a few counts of this clonotype. V and J are TRBV11-3 and TRBJ2-3; D unresolved. The germline CDR1 and CDR2 sequences are SGHNT and YENEEA. The CDR3 extends over 13 amino acids. Trimming pared 8 bases from V and 9 bases from J, leaving 18 bases between. Here the CDR3 reads CASAGRYDLTQYF. As DNA, the CDR3 is TGTGCCAGCGCCGGTCGGTATGACCTGACGCAGTATTTT.

This clonotype appeared a few times. The chain employs TRBV7-3 and TRBJ2-5; D may be TRBD1 or TRBD2 (5 bases each). Germline CDR1 and CDR2: SGHTA and FQGTGA. Trimming stripped 5 bases from V and 5 bases from J, with 21 bases between. The CDR3 is made up of 16 amino acids. CDR3 sequence reads: CASSPGERGRRETQYF. As DNA, the CDR3 is TGTGCCAGCAGCCCTGGGGAAAGGGGCAGGAGGGAGACCCAGTACTTC.

The rearrangement joins TRBV4-1 to TRBJ2-2; D could derive from TRBD1 or TRBD2 (5 bases each). Germline CDR1 MGHRA, CDR2 YSYEKL. CDR3 size: 16 residues. V dropped 0 bases and J dropped 5 bases, with 13 bases sitting between them. The CDR3 nucleotides are TGCGCCAGCAGCCAAGAGGGGGAAATGAGAACCGGGGAGCTGTTTTTT. Residues: CASSQEGEMRTGELFF.

This clonotype was counted a few times. This chain joins TRBV28 and TRBJ2-1, with a tentative D call TRBD2 (5 bases). The V end lost 3 bases, the J end lost 9 bases, and 18 bases lay between the germline ends. Per the germline V gene, CDR1 is MDHEN and CDR2 is SYDVKM. The CDR3 spans 15 residues. The CDR3 here is CASSFPGIKIGEQFF. CDR3 nucleotides: TGTGCCAGCAGTTTCCCCGGGATTAAAATTGGTGAGCAGTTCTTC.

The chain carries TRBV24-1 and TRBJ2-5; D is possibly TRBD1 or TRBD2 (6 bases each). The CDR3 is 15 amino acids. The germline gives CDR1 KGHDR, CDR2 SFDVKD. The V end lost 5 bases, the J end lost 1 base, and 13 bases lay between the germline ends. As DNA, the CDR3 is TGTGCCACCAGTGGAACGGGGGCCGTCCAAGAGACCCAGTACTTC. Amino acid sequence: CATSGTGAVQETQYF.

The V and J genes are TRBV6-5 and TRBJ2-7, with 12 bases fitting TRBD2. This CDR3 is built from 15 residues. V shed 8 bases, J shed 0 bases, and the junction held 5 bases outside the gene matches. Per germline, CDR1 MNHEY and CDR2 SVGAGI. CDR3 bases: TGTGCCAGCGCGAGACTAGCGGGAGACTCCTACGAGCAGTACTTC. It specifies CASARLAGDSYEQYF.

This clonotype was recorded at least ten times. The chain joins TRBV12-3 or TRBV12-4 to TRBJ2-7; no clear D. The CDR3 extends over 11 amino acids. Trimming cost V 6 bases and J 3 bases, with 6 bases left between them. CDR3 DNA: TGTGCCAGCAGCGCGAACTACGAGCAGTACTTC. The encoded protein is CASSANYEQYF.

V gene TRBV6-2 or TRBV6-3 combines with J gene TRBJ2-1; possibly TRBD2 for D (5 bases). The J call is doubtful: the DNA matches TRBJ2-5 better. Germline loops: CDR1 MNHEY, CDR2 SVGEGT. This CDR3 comprises 16 residues. In DNA form, the CDR3 reads TGTGCCAGCAGTTACTCGAAGAGGGAACTCGCAGAGACCCAGTACTTC. Its protein product is CASSYSKRELAETQYF.

This clonotype was detected a few times. The chain couples TRBV4-3 to TRBJ2-7; no clear D. V was pared by 1 base and J by 6 bases, with 10 bases between. Germline V gene sequence: CDR1 LGHNA, CDR2 YSLEER. This CDR3 comprises 13 residues. The CDR3 spells CASSQVGVAEQYF. The DNA for the CDR3 is TGCGCCAGCAGCCAAGTCGGCGTGGCCGAGCAGTACTTC.

J is TRBJ2-7 and V is TRBV20-1, with 8 bases aligning to TRBD2. Per germline, CDR1 DFQATT and CDR2 SNEGSKA (reference sequence). The CDR3 sequence is 13 residues long. The CDR3 region has the DNA TGCAGCTGGACATTTAGCGGGGTCCGCGAGCAGTACTTC. Protein: CSWTFSGVREQYF.

The rearrangement links TRBV9 to TRBJ2-5, with TRBD2 identical over 7 bases. The J segment lost 2 bases and the V segment lost 3 bases, leaving 4 bases of the junction unmatched. Per germline, CDR1 SGDLS and CDR2 YYNGEE. The CDR3 totals 14 residues. The CDR3 coding sequence is TGTGCCAGCAGCGACGGGGGGTTACAAGAGACCCAGTACTTC. It translates to CASSDGGLQETQYF.

This chain links TRBV27 with TRBJ2-5; possibly TRBD2 for D (5 bases). The germline V gene encodes CDR1 MNHEY and CDR2 SMNVEV (reference sequence). V was cut by 7 bases and J by 5 bases, with 17 bases left in between. The CDR3 contains 14 residues. The chain's CDR3 is CASKPRGLGETQYF. The CDR3, as DNA: TGTGCCAGCAAGCCCAGAGGGTTGGGGGAGACCCAGTACTTC.

A few counts support this clonotype. V usage is TRBV7-8 and J usage is TRBJ2-3; 8 nucleotides match TRBD2. V shed 2 bases and J 0 bases; nucleotides not matched to a gene: 10. CDR1 is SGHVS, CDR2 FQNEAQ, per germline. The CDR3 loop spans 18 amino acids. Written as DNA, the CDR3 is TGTGCCAGCAGCTTACTTTTAGGACTAGCTTCTAGCACAGATACGCAGTATTTT. This encodes CASSLLLGLASSTDTQYF.

This sequence joins TRBV7-2 and TRBJ1-2; D is perhaps TRBD1 (6 bases). This CDR3 comprises 14 residues. Germline V gives CDR1 SGHTA, CDR2 FQGNSA. Trimming took off 5 bases at V and 4 bases at J, with 14 bases between the two ends. Here the CDR3 reads CASSPDRRSYGYTF. Here the CDR3 DNA reads TGTGCCAGCAGCCCTGACAGGCGTAGCTATGGCTACACCTTC.